The 28 T cell receptor beta chains presented below share a single source sample, sequenced in a study of T cell responses to AZD1222 COVID-19 vaccine. Here immunoSEQ multiplex PCR was the method, and the copy in TCRdb shows in-frame clones only, minus some. The sample holds 85,000 to 120,000 clones, around 90% seen once. The starting material was peripheral blood, obtained 28 days after the second AZD1222 dose. All receptors derive from an adult who received the AZD1222 COVID-19 vaccine.

V usage is TRBV3-1 (or the pseudogene TRBV3-2) and J usage is TRBJ2-7, with a possible D match to TRBD2 (6 bases). The V gene's germline CDR1 is LGHDT and CDR2 YNNKEL (reference sequence). V lost 5 bases and J lost 6, with 14 bases in between. There are 13 residues in the CDR3. CDR3 protein: CASSTPGVGEQYF. The CDR3, as DNA: TGTGCCAGCAGCACCCCGGGAGTCGGCGAGCAGTACTTC.

The chain carries TRBV9 and TRBJ2-7; TRBD1 aligns across 8 bases. This CDR3 is built from 15 residues. The V gene end was trimmed by 0 bases and the J gene end by 3 bases; junction bases not matched to a gene: 5. Looked up from germline, CDR1 is SGDLS and CDR2 is YYNGEE. The CDR3 nucleotides are TGTGCCAGCAGCGTAGGCGGGACAGGAGGCTACGAGCAGTACTTC. This sequence encodes CASSVGGTGGYEQYF.

The chain has TRBV3-1 (or the pseudogene TRBV3-2) and TRBJ2-1, with 8 bases fitting TRBD1. The germline gives CDR1 LGHDT, CDR2 YNNKEL (reference sequence). The CDR3 extends over 14 amino acids. Trimming at V came to 4 bases and at J to 4 bases, leaving 3 bases not matched to a gene. CDR3 protein: CASSRGQGYNEQFF. The CDR3 DNA is TGTGCCAGCAGCCGTGGACAGGGTTACAATGAGCAGTTCTTC.

The chain uses TRBV30 and TRBJ2-1; D not resolved. The germline CDR1 and CDR2 sequences are GTSNPN and SVGIG (reference sequence). There are 12 residues in the CDR3. With 3 bases removed from V and 2 bases from J, the gap between germline ends came to 5 bases. As DNA, the CDR3 is TGTGCCTGGAGATCAGCCTACAATGAGCAGTTCTTC. Its protein is CAWRSAYNEQFF.

This chain links TRBV3-1 (or the pseudogene TRBV3-2) with TRBJ2-6; perhaps TRBD2 as D (5 bases). Germline lookup yields CDR1 LGHDT and CDR2 YNNKEL (reference sequence). The V gene lost 5 bases and the J gene lost 0 bases, with 8 bases spanning the gap. This CDR3 has 15 residues. The CDR3 DNA reads TGTGCCAGCAGCGGAGGAGTCTCTGGGGCCAACGTCCTGACTTTC. This codes for CASSGGVSGANVLTF.

The rearrangement uses TRBV19 and TRBJ2-7; tentative D call: TRBD1 (6 bases). The CDR3 contains 11 residues. CDR1 and CDR2 from the germline V gene are LNHDA and SQIVND (reference sequence). The V end lost 8 bases, the J end lost 2 bases, and 7 bases lay between the germline ends. CDR3 residues: CASGQTYEQYF. The CDR3 DNA sequence: TGTGCCAGTGGACAGACCTACGAGCAGTACTTC.

V usage is TRBV2 and J usage is TRBJ2-1; the D gene is possibly TRBD1 (5 bases). CDR3 size: 15 residues. Germline values: CDR1 SNHLY, CDR2 FYNNEI. Trimming removed 4 bases at V and 2 bases at J, with 12 bases between. In DNA, the CDR3 is TGTGCCAGCAGTGCTCAGGGTGGGGCCTACAATGAGCAGTTCTTC. It specifies CASSAQGGAYNEQFF.

The chain is built from TRBV5-1 and TRBJ2-7; D might be TRBD1 or TRBD2, each matching 6 bases. Germline values: CDR1 SGHRS, CDR2 YFSETQ. This CDR3 comprises 14 residues. V shed 7 bases and J shed 6 bases, with 20 bases lying between them. DNA of the CDR3: TGCGCCAGCCACGAGGGGGGTGTGAGGAGCGAGCAGTACTTC. Amino acids: CASHEGGVRSEQYF.

CDR3 region: CASSRDRQETQYF. CDR3 coding DNA: TGTGCCAGCAGCCGGGACAGGCAAGAGACCCAGTACTTC. The chain employs TRBV5-6 and TRBJ2-5; 8 nucleotides line up with TRBD1. The CDR3 spans 13 residues. V lost 4 bases and J lost 2; bases outside the gene matches: 1. Germline CDR1 and CDR2: SGHDT and YYEEEE.

This chain joins TRBV5-1 and TRBJ2-1; D is undetermined. Germline V gives CDR1 SGHRS, CDR2 YFSETQ. Trimming took 0 bases from V and 5 from J, leaving 12 bases between them. This CDR3 has 15 amino acids. CDR3 protein: CASSLETEEHNEQFF. The DNA for the CDR3 is TGCGCCAGCAGCTTGGAAACAGAAGAACACAATGAGCAGTTCTTC.

The sample holds a few counts of this clone. CDR3 sequence reads: CASSTRQGSGEQYF. CDR3 bases: TGTGCCAGCAGCACTCGACAGGGATCGGGCGAGCAGTACTTC. The gene calls are TRBV7-9 and TRBJ2-7; the match to TRBD1 covers 7 bases. V shed 5 bases, J shed 6 bases, and the junction held 10 bases outside the gene matches. Germline values: CDR1 SEHNR, CDR2 FQNEAQ (reference sequence). The CDR3 consists of 14 residues.

The chain recombines TRBV6-5 with TRBJ2-7, with 7 bases matching TRBD2. Germline lookup yields CDR1 MNHEY and CDR2 SVGAGI. Germline trimming cut 0 bases from V and 4 bases from J; bases unmatched to any gene: 9. CDR3 size: 16 residues. CDR3 DNA: TGTGCCAGCAGTTACTCAGGGGCTAGCGGATTATACGAGCAGTACTTC. It yields the protein CASSYSGASGLYEQYF.

V and J are TRBV7-9 and TRBJ2-7, with D perhaps matching TRBD1 (6 bases). Germline V CDR1 and CDR2: SEHNR, FQNEAQ (reference sequence). The V end lost 4 bases, the J end lost 3 bases, and 16 bases lay between the germline ends. CDR3 length: 15 amino acids. The CDR3 is CASSSVRDILYEQYF. The DNA for the CDR3 is TGTGCCAGCAGCTCGGTTCGGGACATCCTCTACGAGCAGTACTTC.

The V gene is TRBV12-3 or TRBV12-4, the J gene TRBJ1-1; D gene ambiguous. The CDR3 sequence is 11 residues long. V was cut by 8 bases and J by 4 bases, with 8 bases left in between. The CDR3 here is CASGVGTEAFF. The DNA of the CDR3 is TGTGCCAGCGGTGTAGGCACTGAAGCTTTCTTT.

The V gene is TRBV14, the J gene TRBJ1-6; D perhaps matches TRBD1 (6 bases). CDR1 and CDR2 (germline): SGHDN, FVKESK. Trimming took 2 bases from V and 5 from J, leaving 13 bases between them. There are 16 residues in the CDR3. Written as DNA, the CDR3 is TGTGCCAGCAGCCAAAGACAGGCGGGAAATAATTCACCCCTCCACTTT. Translation gives CASSQRQAGNNSPLHF.

CDR3 region: CASSLYFGETQYF. DNA for the CDR3: TGTGCCAGCAGCCTCTATTTTGGTGAGACCCAGTACTTC. The chain couples TRBV6-5 to TRBJ2-5, with unresolved D. The V end lost 6 bases, the J end lost 5 bases, and 13 bases lay between the germline ends. Germline CDR1 reads MNHEY; CDR2 reads SVGAGI. This CDR3 spans 13 amino acids.

The CDR3 DNA reads as TGTGCCAGCAGCTTGATCGAAGTTGGTGAAAAACTGTTTTTT. Translating gives CASSLIEVGEKLFF. The J gene is TRBJ1-4, the V gene TRBV7-9; D unclear. Germline V gene data show CDR1 as SEHNR and CDR2 as FQNEAQ (reference sequence). CDR3 length: 14 residues. Trimming removed 3 bases from V and 7 bases from J, with 12 bases in between. The full variable domain, in which reference TRBV7-9 and TRBJ1-4 provide the parts outside the CDR3, is DTGVSQNPRHKITKRGQNVTFRCDPISEHNRLYWYRQTLGQGPEFLTYFQNEAQLEKSRLLSDRFSAERPKGSFSTLEIQRTEQGDSAMYLCASSLIEVGEKLFFGSGTQLSVL.

As for this clone: The junction departs from the called germline gene at one end, perhaps through a read error. The chain uses TRBV6-2 or TRBV6-3 and TRBJ1-2; D unclear. The CDR3 has 13 amino acids. Germline CDR1 is MNHEY and CDR2 is SVGEGT. CDR3 region: CASSYRANYDYTF. The CDR3 bases are TGTGCCAGCAGTTACCGCGCCAACTATGACTACACCTTC.

The chain joins TRBV29-1 to TRBJ2-5; weak D call: TRBD2 (6 bases). The CDR3 is 14 amino acids. In germline, CDR1 is SQVTM, CDR2 ANQGSEA. In nucleotides, the CDR3 is TGCACCGCCAATGGCGGGACCTCGAGAGAGACCCAGTACTTC. Translating gives CTANGGTSRETQYF.

The chain employs TRBV6-5 and TRBJ2-7; 7 bases align to TRBD1. This CDR3 is 14 amino acids long. J lost 4 bases, V lost 4 bases, and 7 bases had no gene match. Germline lookup yields CDR1 MNHEY and CDR2 SVGAGI. Here the CDR3 DNA reads TGTGCCAGCAGTTTGACCAGACAGGGATACGAGCAGTACTTC. Amino acids: CASSLTRQGYEQYF.

The chain couples TRBV9 to TRBJ1-1, with TRBD1 as a possible D gene (6 bases). Between the trimmed V and J ends, which lost 4 bases and 4 bases, there was a span of 14 bases. Germline CDR1 reads SGDLS; CDR2 reads YYNGEE. The length of the CDR3 is 14 residues. The CDR3 sequence is CASSSRGGGTEAFF. The DNA for the CDR3 is TGTGCCAGCAGCTCAAGGGGGGGCGGCACTGAAGCTTTCTTT.

The chain combines TRBV21-1 with TRBJ1-5; TRBD1 was called by the table and not checked on the DNA. TRBV21-1 is labeled a pseudogene. The CDR3 is made up of 17 amino acids. CDR3 protein: CASSKRTGYFSNQPQHF. As DNA, the CDR3 is TGTGCCAGCAGCAAAAGAACAGGTTATTTTAGCAATCAGCCCCAGCATTTT.

The gene calls are TRBV29-1 and TRBJ1-2; D is uncertain. Per germline, CDR1 SQVTM and CDR2 ANQGSEA. The V end was cut by 6 bases, the J end by 6 bases, with 8 bases between. This CDR3 spans 10 amino acids. The CDR3 loop is CSVASHGYTF. The CDR3, as DNA: TGCAGCGTCGCTAGCCATGGCTACACCTTC.

The V call is TRBV2, the J call TRBJ2-1; 10 bases map to TRBD2. The CDR3 sequence is 14 residues long. Germline CDR1 reads SNHLY; CDR2 reads FYNNEI. After removal of 8 bases from V and 3 bases from J, the junction contained 4 bases not matched to a gene. The CDR3 protein is CASGGTSVYNEQFF. In DNA, the CDR3 is TGTGCCAGCGGCGGGACTAGCGTCTACAATGAGCAGTTCTTC.

The chain links TRBV14 to TRBJ2-3; D gene unclear. This CDR3 is built from 13 residues. Trimming shortened V by 2 bases and J by 6 bases, and 9 bases separated the two germline ends. The germline CDR1 and CDR2 sequences are SGHDN and FVKESK. CDR3 amino acids: CASSQFPGDTQYF. For the CDR3, the DNA is TGTGCCAGCAGCCAATTCCCCGGGGATACGCAGTATTTT. Variable domain in full (rest from reference TRBV14 and TRBJ2-3): EAGVTQFPSHSVIEKGQTVTLRCDPISGHDNLYWYRRVMGKEIKFLLHFVKESKQDESGMPNNRFLAERTGGTYSTLKVQPAELEDSGVYFCASSQFPGDTQYFGPGTRLTVL.

The chain is built from TRBV6-5 and TRBJ1-4; the match to TRBD1 covers 12 bases. From germline, CDR1 is MNHEY and CDR2 SVGAGI. The CDR3 covers 15 residues. V was pared by 7 bases and J by 4 bases, with 4 bases of the junction left unmatched. This CDR3 reads CASTRDRGRNEKLFF. As DNA, the CDR3 is TGTGCCAGCACCCGGGACAGGGGGCGTAATGAAAAACTGTTTTTT.

This chain joins TRBV19 and TRBJ1-5; D not certain. This CDR3 region has 15 residues. V lost 4 bases and J 0 bases, leaving 10 bases between the germline ends. Germline V CDR1 and CDR2: LNHDA, SQIVND (reference sequence). The CDR3 DNA reads TGTGCCAGTAGTACTGGACGGACTAGCAATCAGCCCCAGCATTTT. It specifies CASSTGRTSNQPQHF.

This clone was seen once. V gene TRBV9 combines with J gene TRBJ1-6, with TRBD1 matching over 9 bases. Germline trimming cut 4 bases from V and 8 bases from J; bases unmatched to any gene: 13. This CDR3 has 17 residues. Germline V gene sequence: CDR1 SGDLS, CDR2 YYNGEE. The CDR3 spells CASSPVGGQGLDSPLHF. For the CDR3, the DNA is TGTGCCAGCAGCCCGGTGGGGGGACAGGGTTTGGATTCACCCCTCCACTTT.